Listed below are T cell receptor beta chains from one sample, sequenced in a study of siplizumab effects on memory and regulatory T cells. Method: immunoSEQ multiplex PCR; TCRdb's copy keeps in-frame clones and lacks some. The sample contains 99,000 or so clones, about 93% of which appear only once. Sequences were obtained from CD4+ T cells sorted from blood. The source is a human donor in good health. The CDR3 runs from the conserved cysteine through the conserved F or W. D genes are given only for firm matches.

V gene	J gene	D gene	CDR3 protein	CDR3 DNA
TRBV6-4	TRBJ2-3	TRBD2	CASSVSGTTSDTQYF	TGTGCCAGCAGCGTTAGCGGGACGACCTCAGATACGCAGTATTTT
TRBV4-1	TRBJ2-7	TRBD2	CASSQTSLAGALRGEQYF	TGCGCCAGCAGCCAAACGAGTCTAGCGGGGGCCCTCAGAGGCGAGCAGTACTTC
TRBV19	TRBJ1-5	TRBD1	CASTDRDSQPQHF	TGTGCCAGTACCGACAGGGACAGCCAGCCCCAGCATTTT
TRBV5-6	TRBJ1-1	NA	CASSWGQVRLMNTEAFF	TGTGCCAGCAGCTGGGGTCAGGTACGTCTGATGAACACTGAAGCTTTCTTT
TRBV6-1	TRBJ1-3	NA	CASSEAVSGLLGNTIYF	TGTGCCAGCAGTGAAGCGGTATCCGGGCTACTCGGAAACACCATATATTTT
TRBV5-1	TRBJ2-7	NA	CASSLDRVYEQYF	TGCGCCAGCAGCTTGGACAGGGTCTACGAGCAGTACTTC
TRBV6-5	TRBJ1-5	NA	CASSYSRVGYQPQHF	TGTGCCAGCAGTTACTCTCGGGTTGGCTATCAGCCCCAGCATTTT
TRBV19	TRBJ1-2	NA	CASSNRANYGYTF	TGTGCCAGTAGTAACCGGGCCAACTATGGCTACACCTTC
TRBV4-3	TRBJ2-7	TRBD1	CASSRNVGQGEQYF	TGCGCCAGCAGCCGGAACGTAGGACAGGGCGAGCAGTACTTC
TRBV6-5	TRBJ1-5	NA	CASSSARGGQPQHF	TGTGCCAGCAGTTCGGCGAGGGGAGGTCAGCCCCAGCATTTT
TRBV2	TRBJ1-5	NA	CASSEGGRRSNQPQHF	TGTGCCAGCAGTGAAGGAGGAAGACGGAGCAATCAGCCCCAGCATTTT